A single sample gave rise to the 3 T cell receptor beta chains below, sequenced in a study of shared clonotypes between healthy human individuals. The repertoire was sequenced with immunoSEQ multiplex PCR; TCRdb's copy has only in-frame clones and lacks some. The sample has 2 million to 2.5 million clones, around 95% seen once; the top ten hold 0.1% to 0.15%. The sequencing input was naive CD4+ T cells sorted from blood. Subset defined: CD45RA+ positively selected. Every receptor here comes from a man younger than 35 in good health.

J is TRBJ2-1 and V is TRBV27, with 8 bases matching TRBD2. Looked up from germline, CDR1 is MNHEY and CDR2 is SMNVEV (reference sequence). The CDR3 extends over 15 amino acids. V dropped 5 bases and J dropped 7; count of bases not matched to a gene: 10. The CDR3 protein is CASSPPGGGRNEQFF. The CDR3 DNA reads TGTGCCAGCAGTCCCCCGGGGGGCGGGAGGAATGAGCAGTTCTTC.

V usage is TRBV7-8 and J usage is TRBJ1-5; the D gene is possibly TRBD1 (5 bases). V lost 1 base and J lost 4, with 11 bases in between. The CDR3 runs to 15 residues. Germline V lookup: CDR1 SGHVS, CDR2 FQNEAQ. In nucleotides, the CDR3 is TGTGCCAGCAGCTTAGTCGGGGGGAAAAATCAGCCCCAGCATTTT. Translating it yields CASSLVGGKNQPQHF.

The chain couples TRBV30 to TRBJ2-5, with D perhaps matching TRBD1 (6 bases). Germline CDR1 and CDR2: GTSNPN and SVGIG (reference sequence). Trimming took 4 bases from V and 4 from J, leaving 16 bases between them. The CDR3 is 14 residues long. This CDR3 is CAWNGQLGGETQYF. The DNA of the CDR3 is TGTGCCTGGAACGGACAGTTGGGCGGAGAGACCCAGTACTTC. Drawing the rest from reference TRBV30 and TRBJ2-5, the complete variable domain is SQTIHQWPATLVQPVGSPLSLECTVEGTSNPNLYWYRQAAGRGLQLLFYSVGIGQISSEVPQNLSASRPQDRQFILSSKKLLLSDSGFYLCAWNGQLGGETQYFGPGTRLLVL.